This is a list of T cell receptor beta chains from one sample in a study of T cell responses to AZD1222 COVID-19 vaccine. The table came from immunoSEQ multiplex PCR; TCRdb's copy has only in-frame clones and leaves some out. The sample contains around 100,000 clones, over 75% of which appear only once. The sample was peripheral blood, taken on day 0 of AZD1222 vaccination. All receptors come from an adult in good health. The CDR3 runs from the conserved cysteine through the conserved F or W. Fields, in order: D gene, V gene, J gene, clone size, CDR3 DNA, CDR3 protein. The D gene is left open where the match is weak. The size field is filled for only some rows; it gives once, few, many or a size class.

.	TRBV6-2/TRBV6-3	TRBJ2-3	.	TGTGCCAGCAGTCCAAACTTGGGGGGAGCCGCGGCAGATACGCAGTATTTT	CASSPNLGGAAADTQYF
.	TRBV6-2/TRBV6-3	TRBJ1-5	few	TGTGCCAGCAGTTACTTAGGCGGCCAGCCCCAGCATTTT	CASSYLGGQPQHF
.	TRBV6-8	TRBJ2-7	.	TGTGCCAGCAGTTACTCGAGATTGGGCAGAGATCACGAGCAGTACTTC	CASSYSRLGRDHEQYF
.	TRBV7-9	TRBJ1-1	.	TGTGCCAGCAGCTTCGAGGACGGGAAGGTAGAAGCTTTCTTT	CASSFEDGKVEAFF
.	TRBV4-3	TRBJ2-3	.	TGCGCCAGCAGCCAAGAACGGCTGCGAACAGATACGCAGTATTTT	CASSQERLRTDTQYF
.	TRBV12-3/TRBV12-4	TRBJ2-7	.	TGTGCCAGCAGTCGGGACGAGAGGGACGAGCAGTACTTC	CASSRDERDEQYF
.	TRBV27	TRBJ1-6	.	TGTGCCAGCAGTCCAGACTTGGGGTCACCCCTCCACTTT	CASSPDLGSPLHF
TRBD2	TRBV6-2/TRBV6-3	TRBJ2-1	few	TGTGCCAGCAGTTACCGCGCGACTAGCGGGAGGGGTGAGCAGTTCTTC	CASSYRATSGRGEQFF
.	TRBV18	TRBJ1-2	.	TGTGCCAGCTCACCAGTGGGCTATGGCTACACCTTC	CASSPVGYGYTF
.	TRBV7-2	TRBJ2-3	.	TGTGCCAGCAGCTTAGTTCTAGCTACAGATACGCAGTATTTT	CASSLVLATDTQYF
TRBD1	TRBV2	TRBJ1-1	.	TGTGCCAGCAGGGAAGGGGGCGACACTGAAGCTTTCTTT	CASREGGDTEAFF
.	TRBV6-5	TRBJ1-2	.	TGTGCCAGCAGTTACACCGGGAATTCGGATGGCTACACCTTC	CASSYTGNSDGYTF
.	TRBV24-1	TRBJ1-5	.	TGTGCCACCAGTGATTTGGGGGATCAGCCCCAGCATTTT	CATSDLGDQPQHF
.	TRBV4-1	TRBJ2-5	.	TGCGCCAGCAGCCAAGATTGGAGACAGCAAGAGACCCAGTACTTC	CASSQDWRQQETQYF
.	TRBV7-8	TRBJ1-2	.	TGTGCCAGCCACGCTGGGGTTGCTAACTATGGCTACACCTTC	CASHAGVANYGYTF
.	TRBV18	TRBJ2-5	once	TGTGCCAGCTCACCACCGTCCGGGTTGGAGACCCAGTACTTC	CASSPPSGLETQYF
.	TRBV9	TRBJ1-4	once	TGTGCCAGCAGCCCAGGTAACAGCGGTAATGAAAAACTGTTTTTT	CASSPGNSGNEKLFF
.	TRBV21-1	TRBJ1-5	.	TGTGCCAGCAGCAGGAGGGGCAGAGAATACAATCAGCCCCAGCATTTT	CASSRRGREYNQPQHF
TRBD1	TRBV6-1	TRBJ1-2	few	TGTGCCAGCAGTGAAGACAGGGGGCGCGTTGGCTACACCTTC	CASSEDRGRVGYTF
.	TRBV7-2	TRBJ1-1	.	TGTGCCAGCAGCTTCCTAGGGGGGGCTGAAGCTTTCTTT	CASSFLGGAEAFF
.	TRBV5-1	TRBJ2-5	.	TGCGCCAGCAGCTTGGACAGGGTCCAAGAGACCCAGTACTTC	CASSLDRVQETQYF
.	TRBV4-3	TRBJ2-1	.	TGCGCCAGCAGCCCTAAGAATAGTTATGGTGAGCAGTTCTTC	CASSPKNSYGEQFF
.	TRBV2	TRBJ1-3	.	TGTGCCAGCAGCAGGGCGAACACCATATATTTT	CASSRANTIYF
.	TRBV23-1	TRBJ1-2	.	TGCGCCAGCAGTCCCCCTGGACATAACTATGGCTACACCTTC	CASSPPGHNYGYTF
.	TRBV12-5	TRBJ1-1	.	TGTGCTAGTTCGAGTGCTGGAGGTCCGACTGAAGCTTTCTTT	CASSSAGGPTEAFF
TRBD2	TRBV4-3	TRBJ2-1	.	TGCGCCAGCAGCCGAGGACTAGCGGGGGGCTACAATGAGCAGTTCTTC	CASSRGLAGGYNEQFF
.	TRBV28	TRBJ1-1	.	TGTGCCAGCAGACGCAGACGGACGGATGTCTCTGAAGCTTTCTTT	CASRRRRTDVSEAFF
TRBD1	TRBV2	TRBJ1-1	.	TGTGCCAGCAGGGCCGGGACAGGGAGCACTGAAGCTTTCTTT	CASRAGTGSTEAFF
.	TRBV5-1	TRBJ2-3	.	TGCGCCAGCAGAGAACCTAGCGGCACAGATACGCAGTATTTT	CASREPSGTDTQYF
.	TRBV20-1	TRBJ1-2	.	TGCAGTGCTAGTCCAGGGCAGTCTTCTGGCTACACCTTC	CSASPGQSSGYTF
TRBD1	TRBV24-1	TRBJ1-4	once	TGTGCCACCAGTGACCCTTCGGGACAGGGTGGCGATGAAAAACTGTTTTTT	CATSDPSGQGGDEKLFF
.	TRBV6-5	TRBJ1-2	.	TGTGCCAGCACCGCGGCGACGAGGGGAGATGGCTACACCTTC	CASTAATRGDGYTF
.	TRBV10-3	TRBJ2-7	.	TGTGCCATCAGTGAGGGGCACAGCTACGAGCAGTACTTC	CAISEGHSYEQYF
.	TRBV7-2	TRBJ2-3	.	TGTGCCAGCAGCCTGGGGAGGGATACGCAGTATTTT	CASSLGRDTQYF
.	TRBV9	TRBJ1-2	.	TGTGCCAGCAGCGCTGAGGGGGGTTCCTGGAATGGCTACACCTTC	CASSAEGGSWNGYTF
.	TRBV18	TRBJ1-1	once	TGTGCCAGCTCCCAGGGGCAGAACACTGAAGCTTTCTTT	CASSQGQNTEAFF
.	TRBV7-8	TRBJ1-1	.	TGTGCCAGCAGCCTGACGACAGGCTTAAACTTCGAGGGAGCTTTCTTT	CASSLTTGLNFEGAFF
TRBD2	TRBV6-5	TRBJ2-5	.	TGTGCCAGCACCACGGGGGGAAAAGAGACCCAGTACTTC	CASTTGGKETQYF
.	TRBV28	TRBJ1-1	.	TGTGCCAGCAGGCCCAGGGGAACTAACACTGAAGCTTTCTTT	CASRPRGTNTEAFF
.	TRBV18	TRBJ2-4	.	TGTGCCAGCTCACCACGGACCGGGAGACAAAACATTCAGTACTTC	CASSPRTGRQNIQYF
.	TRBV6-2/TRBV6-3	TRBJ1-3	few	TGTGCCAGCAGTCCCGACAGCGAGACCTCTGGAAACACCATATATTTT	CASSPDSETSGNTIYF
.	TRBV4-1	TRBJ2-7	few	TGCGCCAGCAGCCCGACACGGGAGCAGTACTTC	CASSPTREQYF
TRBD1	TRBV19	TRBJ2-6	.	TGTGCCAGTAAGAAGGGGGCGGAAAGCGTCCTGACTTTC	CASKKGAESVLTF
.	TRBV18	TRBJ2-5	.	TGTGCCAGCTCACCTCCCGGGCTGGAGACCCAGTACTTC	CASSPPGLETQYF
TRBD2	TRBV15	TRBJ2-7	.	TGTGCCACCAGCAGAGTTGGCGGGAGAGGTGACGAGCAGTACTTC	CATSRVGGRGDEQYF
.	TRBV7-2	TRBJ1-5	.	TGTGCCAGCAGCTTGGGGCAGGGCGATCAGCCCCAGCATTTT	CASSLGQGDQPQHF
.	TRBV6-2/TRBV6-3	TRBJ1-5	.	TGTGCCAGCAGTTCCCCCCACAGTAATCAGCCCCAGCATTTT	CASSSPHSNQPQHF
.	TRBV6-2/TRBV6-3	TRBJ1-1	.	TGTGCCAGCAGTTACTCGACGGGGGTGGGGAGCACTGAAGCTTTCTTT	CASSYSTGVGSTEAFF
.	TRBV4-3	TRBJ2-5	.	TGCGCCAGCAGCCAAGGCAGGGAGGAGACCCAGTACTTC	CASSQGREETQYF
TRBD1	TRBV10-3	TRBJ2-7	.	TGTGCCATCAGTGAGTTGAAGAGGGGGCGGGTTCCCTACGAGCAGTACTTC	CAISELKRGRVPYEQYF